Listed below are T cell receptor beta chains from one sample, sequenced in a study of T cell responses to AZD1222 COVID-19 vaccine. Assay: immunoSEQ multiplex PCR; the TCRdb copy retains only in-frame clones and omits some. The sample records hundreds of thousands of clones, about 93% being singletons. This material consisted of peripheral blood, taken on day 0 of MenACWY control vaccination. The receptors were gathered from an adult in good health. Each CDR3 is given without its conserved first and last residue. Expanded clones get a size class; other rows say once, few or many, or leave the size out.

V	J	size	CDR3
TRBV14	TRBJ1-6	NA	ASSQGQGISPLH
TRBV11-1	TRBJ1-6	NA	ASSAPIDSPLH
TRBV7-8	TRBJ1-2	once	ASSFRPGRNGYT
TRBV11-2	TRBJ1-1	NA	ASSLGLDRNTEAF
TRBV5-8	TRBJ2-2	NA	ASSFLPTNTGELF
TRBV5-6	TRBJ1-5	NA	ASSSQRKVNQPQH
TRBV5-1	TRBJ2-6	NA	ASSLPQVGANVLT
TRBV12-3/TRBV12-4	TRBJ1-2	NA	ASSSGGRNR
TRBV5-6	TRBJ1-3	NA	ASSLAGGAGNTIY
TRBV5-1	TRBJ1-5	NA	ASRPGGSSNQPQH
TRBV15	TRBJ1-4	NA	ATSATRSTNEKLF
TRBV24-1	TRBJ2-5	NA	ATSDPIAGEETQY
TRBV27	TRBJ1-5	few	ASSLGNQPQH
TRBV5-4	TRBJ1-5	NA	ASSLDGGPQH
TRBV19	TRBJ2-5	NA	ASSIRSSGLQETQY
TRBV9	TRBJ1-3	once	ASSVTGTGGNTIY
TRBV12-3/TRBV12-4	TRBJ1-1	NA	ASSPDRTEAF
TRBV9	TRBJ2-7	NA	ATPPGTSHAEQY
TRBV5-1	TRBJ2-1	NA	ASKNFDRHNEQF
TRBV10-2	TRBJ1-3	NA	ASSESFPGNSGNTIY
TRBV6-4	TRBJ1-6	NA	ASSEGRRSPLH
TRBV2	TRBJ1-1	NA	ASNLGYGTAIEAF
TRBV19	TRBJ1-1	NA	ASSWQLNTEAF
TRBV5-1	TRBJ1-2	NA	ASSLEPGYGYT
TRBV9	TRBJ1-2	NA	ASSVGIGSYGYT
TRBV5-8	TRBJ1-2	NA	ASSYGQGGYGYT
TRBV19	TRBJ1-6	few	ASSLLEYSPLH
TRBV7-9	TRBJ2-1	once	ASSLGTGSYNEQF
TRBV6-1	TRBJ1-4	few	ASSELGVSGEKLF
TRBV4-1	TRBJ1-1	NA	ASSQFGGSDNTEAF
TRBV30	TRBJ1-2	NA	AWSLGRVVT
TRBV5-8	TRBJ1-2	NA	ASSASGYGYT
TRBV24-1	TRBJ2-1	NA	ATSDSDSQRINTQF
TRBV18	TRBJ2-2	NA	ASSQQNTGELF
TRBV27	TRBJ1-2	NA	ASSSPGTAYGYT
TRBV5-4	TRBJ2-2	NA	ASSFSVGQQNTGELF
TRBV5-1	TRBJ1-1	NA	ASSSGQGAVNTEAF
TRBV10-2	TRBJ2-2	once	ASSESNPGQTNTGELF
TRBV6-1	TRBJ1-2	NA	ASSEAVQGRGYT
TRBV11-2	TRBJ1-5	NA	ASSQGRNQPQH
TRBV18	TRBJ1-6	NA	ASSPRGQGDSPLH
TRBV5-1	TRBJ2-4	NA	ASSIRDRKNIQY
TRBV19	TRBJ2-7	NA	ATWDFGEQY
TRBV5-1	TRBJ1-2	once	ASSLVGDGGYT
TRBV12-3/TRBV12-4	TRBJ1-6	NA	ASSLGGSPLH
TRBV30	TRBJ1-2	NA	AWSVSDTSGYT
TRBV5-1	TRBJ1-1	NA	ASKEGMNTEAF
TRBV19	TRBJ1-3	NA	ASQQGARGNTIY
TRBV11-3	TRBJ2-1	NA	ASSMDRGQGEQF
TRBV19	TRBJ1-3	once	ASSIVPTGGGNTIY
TRBV5-6	TRBJ2-5	NA	ASSLVGRQETQY
TRBV7-3	TRBJ2-1	NA	ASSSGLAGGSNEQF
TRBV18	TRBJ1-1	NA	ASSLPGEAF
TRBV24-1	TRBJ1-4	NA	ATSDLQESGLREKLF
TRBV14	TRBJ1-1	NA	ASSQVRGRGLPEAF
TRBV30	TRBJ1-5	NA	AWSLGQVNQPQH
TRBV2	TRBJ1-2	NA	ASSVSGAGGYT
TRBV27	TRBJ2-7	NA	ASSPLGVRYEQY
TRBV12-3/TRBV12-4	TRBJ1-5	NA	ASSLQGRQPQH